The rows below give T cell receptor beta chains drawn from one sample of a study of radiotherapy plus CTLA-4 blockade in lung cancer. Here immunoSEQ multiplex PCR was the method, and the copy in TCRdb shows in-frame clones only, minus some. The data show approximately 110,000 clones, with 81% seen just once and 3.3% held by the top ten. The material was peripheral blood, obtained from a patient treated with radiotherapy plus ipilimumab. The receptors here all came from a human donor with non-small cell lung cancer that progressed on radiotherapy plus ipilimumab. Some clones in this sample may be carry-over from other donors' samples. Both conserved end residues are part of each CDR3. D genes are given only for firm matches. Clone size is stated in some rows and not others, as once, few, many or a class when expanded.

abundance: few; d_gene: -; v_gene: TRBV7-2; j_gene: TRBJ2-3; CDR3nt: TGTGCCAGCAGCGCGACGGGGTACACAGATACGCAGTATTTT; CDR3aa: CASSATGYTDTQYF
abundance: once; d_gene: -; v_gene: TRBV7-3; j_gene: TRBJ1-3; CDR3nt: TGTGCCAGCAGCTTAGGGGCCGGAAACACCATATATTTT; CDR3aa: CASSLGAGNTIYF
abundance: -; d_gene: TRBD2; v_gene: TRBV27; j_gene: TRBJ2-5; CDR3nt: TGTGCCAGCAGTTCGGGGGAGAGCGGGGCCCAGTACTTC; CDR3aa: CASSSGESGAQYF
abundance: -; d_gene: -; v_gene: TRBV19; j_gene: TRBJ1-5; CDR3nt: TGTGCCGTAAAGGAAGGCCCCCATCAGCCCCAGCATTTT; CDR3aa: CAVKEGPHQPQHF
abundance: -; d_gene: TRBD1; v_gene: TRBV6-5; j_gene: TRBJ2-1; CDR3nt: TGTGCCAGCAGCCGGGACAGGGTTGGAGAGCAGTTCTTC; CDR3aa: CASSRDRVGEQFF
abundance: -; d_gene: -; v_gene: TRBV5-1; j_gene: TRBJ1-5; CDR3nt: TGCGCCAGCAGCTTGGGGTCAGGGTTAGAACAGCCTCAGCATTTT; CDR3aa: CASSLGSGLEQPQHF
abundance: -; d_gene: TRBD2; v_gene: TRBV28; j_gene: TRBJ2-3; CDR3nt: TGTGCCAGCAAGATAGCGGGGGGCGTAACAGATACGCAGTATTTT; CDR3aa: CASKIAGGVTDTQYF
abundance: -; d_gene: -; v_gene: TRBV5-3; j_gene: TRBJ2-3; CDR3nt: TGTGCCAGAAGCTTTGAACGTAGCACAGATACGCAGTATTTT; CDR3aa: CARSFERSTDTQYF
abundance: -; d_gene: -; v_gene: TRBV5-4; j_gene: TRBJ1-3; CDR3nt: TGTGCCAGCAGCTTGGGCAGGGCTGGAAACACCATATATTTT; CDR3aa: CASSLGRAGNTIYF
abundance: -; d_gene: TRBD1; v_gene: TRBV28; j_gene: TRBJ1-3; CDR3nt: TGTGCCAGCAGTTCCCCATGGGACAGGTTCTCCGGGGGAAACACCATATATTTT; CDR3aa: CASSSPWDRFSGGNTIYF
abundance: -; d_gene: TRBD2; v_gene: TRBV11-3; j_gene: TRBJ2-2; CDR3nt: TGTGCCAGCAGCACCGGACTAGCGACCGGGGAGCTGTTTTTT; CDR3aa: CASSTGLATGELFF
abundance: -; d_gene: TRBD2; v_gene: TRBV6-5; j_gene: TRBJ2-5; CDR3nt: TGTGCCAGCAGCGGGGGGGGGACTGGGGAAGAGACCCAGTACTTC; CDR3aa: CASSGGGTGEETQYF
abundance: -; d_gene: -; v_gene: TRBV5-1; j_gene: TRBJ2-3; CDR3nt: TGCGCCAGCATCCCATCCACGGGGACCCCTTCCCCAGATACGCAGTATTTT; CDR3aa: CASIPSTGTPSPDTQYF
abundance: few; d_gene: -; v_gene: TRBV28; j_gene: TRBJ1-1; CDR3nt: TGTGCCAGTGCTTACAGGCCGGAACGGGGCCTCACTTTCTTT; CDR3aa: CASAYRPERGLTFF
abundance: -; d_gene: -; v_gene: TRBV19; j_gene: TRBJ1-1; CDR3nt: TGTGCCAGTAGTATCACAGCGAACACTGAAGCTTTCTTT; CDR3aa: CASSITANTEAFF
abundance: -; d_gene: -; v_gene: TRBV9; j_gene: TRBJ2-1; CDR3nt: TGTGCCAGCAGCCCGCGACAGGCAGGTGAGCAGTTCTTC; CDR3aa: CASSPRQAGEQFF
abundance: -; d_gene: -; v_gene: TRBV5-4; j_gene: TRBJ1-1; CDR3nt: TGTGCCAGCAGCTTGGGAGGGCCTACGAACACTGAAGCTTTCTTT; CDR3aa: CASSLGGPTNTEAFF
abundance: -; d_gene: TRBD1; v_gene: TRBV7-3; j_gene: TRBJ2-7; CDR3nt: TGTGCCAGCAGCCGGACAGGGGGTAACTCCGAGCAGTACTTC; CDR3aa: CASSRTGGNSEQYF
abundance: -; d_gene: -; v_gene: TRBV27; j_gene: TRBJ2-5; CDR3nt: TGTGCCAGCAGCCCAGAGGGGGGGACAACCCAGTACTTC; CDR3aa: CASSPEGGTTQYF
abundance: -; d_gene: TRBD2; v_gene: TRBV4-3; j_gene: TRBJ2-1; CDR3nt: TGCGCCAGCAGCCAAGCGTCTAGCGGGGGGTTTGATGAGCAGTTCTTC; CDR3aa: CASSQASSGGFDEQFF
abundance: once; d_gene: -; v_gene: TRBV6-1; j_gene: TRBJ1-5; CDR3nt: TGTGCCAGCAGTGAATCCTCCAATTATAGCAATCAGCCCCAGCATTTT; CDR3aa: CASSESSNYSNQPQHF
abundance: -; d_gene: -; v_gene: TRBV7-3; j_gene: TRBJ1-1; CDR3nt: TGTGCCAGCAGCTGGGGAGAAAACACTGAAGCTTTCTTT; CDR3aa: CASSWGENTEAFF
abundance: few; d_gene: TRBD1; v_gene: TRBV10-3; j_gene: TRBJ1-2; CDR3nt: TGTGCCATCAGCGAAAGGGGACAGCTTATCTATGGCTACACCTTC; CDR3aa: CAISERGQLIYGYTF
abundance: -; d_gene: -; v_gene: TRBV15; j_gene: TRBJ1-1; CDR3nt: TGTGCCACCAGCAGAGTTAACACCCCGGCTTTCTTT; CDR3aa: CATSRVNTPAFF
abundance: -; d_gene: -; v_gene: TRBV4-3; j_gene: TRBJ2-3; CDR3nt: TGCGCCAGCAGCCATGCCAGGGCAGATACGCAGTATTTT; CDR3aa: CASSHARADTQYF
abundance: -; d_gene: -; v_gene: TRBV5-6; j_gene: TRBJ1-1; CDR3nt: TGTGCCAGCAGCTTAGGGGGGCTGGGGACTGAAGCTTTCTTT; CDR3aa: CASSLGGLGTEAFF
abundance: once; d_gene: -; v_gene: TRBV29-1; j_gene: TRBJ1-2; CDR3nt: TGCAGCGGGGGAGGCGGGGGGGACTATGGCTACACCTTC; CDR3aa: CSGGGGGDYGYTF
abundance: -; d_gene: -; v_gene: TRBV14; j_gene: TRBJ1-2; CDR3nt: TGTGCCAGCAGCCAAGAGGGTAGGGGACTGGCTGGCTACACCTTC; CDR3aa: CASSQEGRGLAGYTF
abundance: -; d_gene: TRBD2; v_gene: TRBV5-1; j_gene: TRBJ2-5; CDR3nt: TGCGCCAGCAGCTTGGCCTCGGCGGGGGGGCCTGAGACCCAGTACTTC; CDR3aa: CASSLASAGGPETQYF
abundance: -; d_gene: -; v_gene: TRBV5-1; j_gene: TRBJ2-2; CDR3nt: TGCGCCAGCAGCTTTAGTCCTGCGTTAACCGGGGAGCTGTTTTTT; CDR3aa: CASSFSPALTGELFF
abundance: once; d_gene: -; v_gene: TRBV5-1; j_gene: TRBJ2-7; CDR3nt: TGCGCCAGCAGCTTGGGTAGGAGCCTCATTTACGAGCAGTACTTC; CDR3aa: CASSLGRSLIYEQYF
abundance: -; d_gene: -; v_gene: TRBV18; j_gene: TRBJ2-1; CDR3nt: TGTGCCAGCTCTTGGGGAGGCGTTCGAGCCACCGACAATGAGCAGTTCTTC; CDR3aa: CASSWGGVRATDNEQFF
abundance: -; d_gene: TRBD1; v_gene: TRBV5-1; j_gene: TRBJ1-1; CDR3nt: TGCGCCAGCGGACGAGACAGGGGTTCGGTCACTGAAGCTTTCTTT; CDR3aa: CASGRDRGSVTEAFF
abundance: -; d_gene: -; v_gene: TRBV19; j_gene: TRBJ1-5; CDR3nt: TGTGCCAGTAGTCCCATAGGACTTAGAGGGTACAATCAGCCCCAGCATTTT; CDR3aa: CASSPIGLRGYNQPQHF
abundance: few; d_gene: TRBD1; v_gene: TRBV6-6; j_gene: TRBJ2-7; CDR3nt: TGTGCCAGCACCCAAAGGGACAGGGGCCCCTACGAGCAGTACTTC; CDR3aa: CASTQRDRGPYEQYF
abundance: -; d_gene: -; v_gene: TRBV27; j_gene: TRBJ1-2; CDR3nt: TGTGCCAGCAGTTTGCAGCCCGACGGGATCTATGGCTACACCTTC; CDR3aa: CASSLQPDGIYGYTF
abundance: once; d_gene: -; v_gene: TRBV4-3; j_gene: TRBJ1-1; CDR3nt: TGCGCCAGCAGCCAAGAGGGGGACGTTGGGCGGGCTTTCTTT; CDR3aa: CASSQEGDVGRAFF
abundance: -; d_gene: TRBD1; v_gene: TRBV6-5; j_gene: TRBJ1-4; CDR3nt: TGTGCCAGCAGACCCAGACAGGGTTTCGGAGAAAAACTGTTTTTT; CDR3aa: CASRPRQGFGEKLFF